Sequencing of this T cell receptor (beta chain) was carried out in a study of blood T cell repertoires in COVID-19. In the study overall: Acute and convalescent COVID-19 samples came from the United States, Italy and Spain. T cells, B-cell-depleted T cells, or PBMCs supplied cDNA or gDNA.

The V gene's germline CDR1 is MNHEY and CDR2 SMNVEV (reference sequence). This CDR3 has 19 amino acids. V lost 3 bases, J lost 5 bases, and 20 bases stayed unmatched. Authors' data handling: Quantification of nucleated cells was approximated via reference gene primer amplification. Method: immunoSEQ multiplex PCR; TCRdb's copy keeps in-frame clones and lacks some. V and J calls plus clone size are reproduced from that table; the DNA served to infer D and trimming. The repertoire holds tens of thousands of clones, with under 90% as singletons. The receptor's source is a human donor in a cohort sampled during active COVID-19. The chain is built from TRBV27 and TRBJ2-3; 7 bases are shared with TRBD2. Specimen: peripheral blood. In DNA form, the CDR3 reads TGTGCCAGCAGTTTTTTTCCCGCGGGAGAGCTAAGGGGAGGAGATACGCAGTATTTT. Translation: CASSFFPAGELRGGDTQYF.